This T cell receptor beta chain stems from a study of CD8+ T cells in alopecia areata. About the study: A 6-month period off drug followed tofacitinib, which lasted 6 to 18 months. Whole-study findings and limits: Especially in alopecia totalis/universalis, lesional scalp showed greater clonality than normal scalp did. Among patients, TCR sharing was less clear than in mice, a difference possibly due in part to HLA diversity in the patient population.

Individuals with alopecia areata gave both lesional scalp punch biopsies and peripheral blood for collection. cDNA reverse transcribed from extracted RNA served as the sequencing template. Some clones are missing from TCRdb's copy, which holds only in-frame ones; the method was immunoSEQ multiplex PCR. The sample lists approximately 7,500 clones; about two thirds were seen once. This clone was seen once. The target antigen is unknown. Trimming removed 2 bases from V and 4 bases from J; junction bases left unmatched: 2. CDR3 length: 14 amino acids. Looked up from germline, CDR1 is SGHTA and CDR2 is FQGTGA.

The rearrangement links TRBV7-3 to TRBJ2-1, with 7 bases aligning to TRBD2. The material was skin, obtained at week 0. The TCR comes from a human donor with alopecia areata. CDR3 amino acids: CASSLGREYNEQFF. The CDR3 bases are TGTGCCAGCAGCTTAGGGAGGGAGTACAATGAGCAGTTCTTC.